This T cell receptor (beta chain) originates from a study of T-cell reconstitution after alpha-beta-depleted transplantation in children. Construction of the TCRbeta library involved unique molecular identifiers. Using its own MiXCR run on the PCR reads, TCRdb lists one record per CDR3 protein. The sample has about 610,000 distinct CDR3 sequences, roughly a tenth seen once. The CDR3 consists of 15 residues. CDR1 and CDR2 from the germline V gene are DFQATT and SNEGSKA (reference sequence). V dropped 1 base and J dropped 3; count of bases not matched to a gene: 8. This clonotype was seen a few times. The sequence was collected from a human donor who donated a stem cell graft to a child with acute myeloid leukemia. V is TRBV20-1 and J is TRBJ2-7, with TRBD2 matching 8 bases. The sample consisted of PBMCs from the stem cell graft donor, taken from the stem cell graft. The CDR3 sequence: CSARALPGGIYEQYF. DNA for the CDR3: TGCAGTGCTAGAGCCCTACCGGGGGGGATCTACGAGCAGTACTTC.